This passage covers 21 T cell receptor beta chains from one sample sequenced in a study of PD-L1 blockade in urothelial cancer. Noted time point: pretreatment peripheral blood. Generated by immunoSEQ multiplex PCR, the TCRdb table keeps only in-frame clones and is missing some. The sample carries 85,000 to 95,000 clones, nearly 90% recorded once. This specimen consisted of PBMCs, obtained around atezolizumab (anti-PD-L1) treatment. These TCRs come from a man in his 60s with urothelial cancer.

This chain links TRBV6-1 with TRBJ2-2, with 8 bases fitting TRBD2. CDR3 size: 16 residues. Trimming took 2 bases from V and 6 from J; bases not matched to a gene: 8. Germline V gives CDR1 MNHNS, CDR2 SASEGT. CDR3 DNA: TGTGCCAGCAGTGAACGTCGGGGGGGGCGGTCCGGGGAGCTGTTTTTT. Amino acids: CASSERRGGRSGELFF.

This clone showed up just a few times. The CDR3 DNA is TGTGCCAGCAGCTTAACAACAGGGGAGCCCCAGCATTTT. This translates into CASSLTTGEPQHF. The chain has TRBV7-3 and TRBJ1-5; 7 bases fit TRBD1. CDR1 is SGHTA and CDR2 is FQGTGA in the germline V gene. The CDR3 is made up of 13 amino acids. Germline trimming cut 0 bases from V and 8 bases from J; bases unmatched to any gene: 1.

The J gene is TRBJ1-4, the V gene TRBV28, with TRBD1 identical over 10 bases. CDR1 and CDR2 from the germline V gene are MDHEN and SYDVKM. With 6 bases clipped from V and 8 bases from J, the junction kept 12 bases outside the gene matches. The CDR3 length is 16 residues. The CDR3 sequence: CASSHGGGTGDEKLFF. CDR3 nucleotide sequence: TGTGCCAGCAGCCACGGTGGGGGGACAGGGGACGAAAAACTGTTTTTT.

The gene calls are TRBV12-5 and TRBJ1-2, with a tentative D call TRBD1 (5 bases). The CDR3 is made up of 13 amino acids. Germline lookup yields CDR1 LGHNT and CDR2 FRNRAP. The germline V and J ends were trimmed by 4 bases and 0 bases, with 6 bases remaining between them. CDR3 residues: CASGSGANYGYTF. DNA for the CDR3: TGTGCTAGTGGTTCGGGGGCTAACTATGGCTACACCTTC.

The chain joins TRBV29-1 to TRBJ2-5; a weak D match, TRBD1 (6 bases). The CDR3 is made up of 12 amino acids. V was trimmed by 7 bases and J by 5 bases, leaving 14 bases between them. CDR1 and CDR2 from the germline V gene are SQVTM and ANQGSEA. The CDR3 DNA is TGCAGCGCCGCACAGGGCACGGAGACCCAGTACTTC. Encoded protein: CSAAQGTETQYF.

This chain links TRBV7-6 with TRBJ2-3, with 9 bases identical to TRBD1. The V segment lost 5 bases and the J segment 3 bases; nucleotides outside the gene matches: 9. Per the germline V gene, CDR1 is SGHVS and CDR2 is FNYEAQ. This CDR3 has 16 amino acids. The CDR3 region is CASSPRQGVRTDTQYF. CDR3 bases: TGTGCCAGCAGCCCACGACAGGGGGTTAGAACAGATACGCAGTATTTT.

CDR3 region: CASSARDREGYEQYF. The CDR3 DNA reads as TGTGCCAGCAGCGCCCGGGACAGGGAGGGTTACGAGCAGTACTTC. This chain connects TRBV5-4 to TRBJ2-7; 9 bases map to TRBD1. CDR3 length equals 15 residues. CDR1 and CDR2 (germline): SGHNT, YYREEE (reference sequence). With 4 bases clipped from V and 4 bases from J, the junction kept 9 bases outside the gene matches.

V usage is TRBV28 and J usage is TRBJ1-2, with TRBD1 matching 8 bases. V lost 1 base, J lost 4 bases, and 5 bases stayed unmatched. Germline assignment: CDR1 MDHEN and CDR2 SYDVKM. CDR3 size: 15 residues. CDR3 bases: TGTGCCAGCAGTTTATCGCCAGGGGGCATCTATGGCTACACCTTC. This encodes CASSLSPGGIYGYTF.

J is TRBJ2-1 and V is TRBV9; 12 bases are shared with TRBD2. Germline CDR1 reads SGDLS; CDR2 reads YYNGEE. With 0 bases clipped from V and 10 bases from J, the junction kept 5 bases outside the gene matches. The CDR3 spans 15 residues. CDR3 region: CASSVGGLAGSEQFF. CDR3 in DNA: TGTGCCAGCAGCGTAGGTGGACTAGCGGGAAGCGAGCAGTTCTTC.

V usage is TRBV6-6 and J usage is TRBJ2-2; D is ambiguous. The CDR3 contains 13 residues. V gave up 6 bases and J gave up 6 bases, with 11 bases separating them. CDR1 is MNHNY, CDR2 SVGAGI, per germline (reference sequence). In nucleotides, the CDR3 is TGTGCCAGCAGCCCTACCCACTCCGGGGAGCTGTTTTTT. This gives the protein CASSPTHSGELFF.

The V call is TRBV10-2, the J call TRBJ2-1, with D perhaps matching TRBD2 (6 bases). The CDR3 consists of 11 residues. Germline V CDR1 and CDR2: WSHSY, SAAADI. V was pared by 3 bases and J by 12 bases, with 9 bases between. The DNA of the CDR3 is TGCGCCAGCAGTGAACCGGGGGTGCAGTTCTTC. This translates into CASSEPGVQFF.

The J gene is TRBJ2-7, the V gene TRBV5-4; D gene unclear. This CDR3 spans 14 amino acids. V dropped 0 bases and J dropped 0 bases, with 7 bases sitting between them. From germline, CDR1 is SGHNT and CDR2 YYREEE (reference sequence). CDR3 residues: CASSLEPSSYEQYF. As DNA, the CDR3 is TGTGCCAGCAGCTTGGAACCTAGCTCCTACGAGCAGTACTTC.

The chain combines TRBV7-7 with TRBJ2-2; TRBD1 matches 7 bases. The CDR3 extends over 16 amino acids. Trimming removed 6 bases from V and 7 bases from J; junction bases left unmatched: 14. Germline lookup yields CDR1 SSHAT and CDR2 FNYEAQ (reference sequence). CDR3 sequence reads: CASSTVYHRGDGELFF. CDR3 DNA sequence: TGTGCCAGCAGTACCGTCTACCACAGGGGCGACGGGGAGCTGTTTTTT. Complete variable domain (other parts from reference TRBV7-7 and TRBJ2-2): GAGVSQSPRYKVTKRGQDVTLRCDPISSHATLYWYQQALGQGPEFLTYFNYEAQPDKSGLPSDRFSAERPEGSISTLTIQRTEQRDSAMYRCASSTVYHRGDGELFFGEGSRLTVL.

V is TRBV28 and J is TRBJ2-7; 10 bases agree with TRBD1. The CDR3 is 14 residues long. V lost 6 bases to trimming and J lost 5 bases; unmatched junction nucleotides: 7. Germline values: CDR1 MDHEN, CDR2 SYDVKM. This CDR3 is CASSQGGQGHEQYF. CDR3 sequence (DNA): TGTGCCAGCAGCCAAGGGGGACAGGGGCACGAGCAGTACTTC.

This chain links TRBV27 with TRBJ1-2; no clear D gene. The germline V gene has CDR1 MNHEY and CDR2 SMNVEV (reference sequence). The V and J ends lost 4 bases and 5 bases respectively, with 5 bases between them. CDR3 length equals 11 residues. CDR3 nucleotide sequence: TGTGCCAGCAGTTCGAGATATGGCTACACCTTC. Residues: CASSSRYGYTF.

The rearrangement uses TRBV28 and TRBJ1-3; 7 bases are shared with TRBD1. Germline loops: CDR1 MDHEN, CDR2 SYDVKM. There are 16 residues in the CDR3. Trimming removed 6 bases from V and 9 bases from J; junction bases left unmatched: 17. CDR3 bases: TGTGCCAGCAGGGTTTTTGACAGGGTGAGTATTGGCACCATATATTTT. Translating gives CASRVFDRVSIGTIYF.

The rearrangement links TRBV27 to TRBJ1-5; D ambiguous. Trimming cost V 1 base and J 4 bases, with 8 bases left between them. In germline, CDR1 is MNHEY, CDR2 SMNVEV (reference sequence). This CDR3 is built from 14 residues. The DNA of the CDR3 is TGTGCCAGCAGTTTATTGAGGGATAATCAGCCCCAGCATTTT. Protein: CASSLLRDNQPQHF.

The rearrangement joins TRBV19 to TRBJ1-5; 8 bases align to TRBD1. Germline CDR1 LNHDA, CDR2 SQIVND (reference sequence). V gave up 8 bases and J gave up 0 bases; unmatched junction bases: 12. The CDR3 is 17 amino acids. CDR3 region: CASLPRGDRYSNQPQHF. The CDR3 nucleotides read TGTGCCAGTCTCCCTCGGGGGGACAGGTATAGCAATCAGCCCCAGCATTTT.

This chain joins TRBV10-3 and TRBJ1-2; possibly TRBD1 for D (6 bases). V dropped 1 base and J dropped 5 bases, with 11 bases sitting between them. The germline V gene encodes CDR1 ENHRY and CDR2 SYGVKD. The CDR3 spans 14 residues. CDR3 residues: CAISEYRVGYGYTF. The DNA of the CDR3 is TGTGCCATCAGTGAGTACAGGGTTGGGTATGGCTACACCTTC.

The chain recombines TRBV7-9 with TRBJ2-1; D is uncertain. Trimming removed 1 base from V and 7 bases from J, with 11 bases in between. The germline CDR1 and CDR2 sequences are SEHNR and FQNEAQ (reference sequence). The CDR3 is 14 amino acids. CDR3 coding DNA: TGTGCCAGCAGCTTAGATCCACAGAGAAATGAGCAGTTCTTC. Protein: CASSLDPQRNEQFF.

This chain links TRBV7-3 with TRBJ2-2; 13 bases are a match to TRBD2. Germline V lookup: CDR1 SGHTA, CDR2 FQGTGA. The CDR3 consists of 15 residues. Trimming cost V 5 bases and J 5 bases; bases outside gene matches: 2. The CDR3 region has the DNA TGTGCCAGCAGCCTGGGACTAGCGGGGACCGGGGAGCTGTTTTTT. It codes for CASSLGLAGTGELFF.